This T cell receptor (beta chain) is from a study of CD8 T cells in Susac syndrome. The CD8+ and CD4+ T cells were negatively isolated, with the TEMRA cells enriched by FACS. A note on this clonotype: Its antigen is as yet unknown.

Whole-study findings and limits: The study found that Susac CD8+ clonal expansion peaked in TEMRA cells and active patients. The study identified roughly seventeen and five Susac-specific public clones in total CD8+ and CD8+ TEMRA repertoires.

With random hexamers, reverse transcription was performed on 0.5 to 1 ug of RNA. It was immunoSEQ multiplex PCR that amplified TCR beta CDR3 across 54 Vbeta and 13 Jbeta. In TCRdb, the immunoSEQ multiplex PCR reads were re-called with MiXCR into one record per CDR3 protein. The table lists around 110,000 distinct CDR3 sequences, roughly 94% of them singletons, with 0.41% in the top ten. Material for sequencing was CD8+ T cells from PBMCs. This TCR was recovered from a human donor with Susac syndrome.

The DNA of the CDR3 is TGCAGCGTTGAAGGGACCTTAACACCGGGGGAGCTGTTTTTT. Translating it yields CSVEGTLTPGELFF. The V call is TRBV29-1, the J call TRBJ2-2, with D uncertain. The V end lost 1 base, the J end lost 8 bases, and 14 bases lay between the germline ends. Germline CDR1 reads SQVTM; CDR2 reads ANQGSEA. The CDR3 is made up of 14 amino acids.